This TCR beta chain is from a study of control samples from healthy donors and cancer patients. Only in-frame clones appear in the TCRdb table, and some are missing; sequencing was by immunoSEQ multiplex PCR. The table shows 150,000 to 200,000 clones, with 85% to 95% occurring only once. This clonotype was obtained from a woman between 18 and 30 years old in good health. The sequencing input was blood.

The CDR3 loop is CTSSQGLRGDYHLSYEQYF. The CDR3 DNA reads TGCACCAGCAGCCAAGGGTTGCGAGGCGACTACCATCTCTCCTACGAGCAGTACTTC. The chain is built from TRBV1 and TRBJ2-7; the table gives TRBD2 as D, unverified against the DNA. TRBV1 is annotated as a pseudogene. This CDR3 comprises 19 residues.